This T cell receptor (beta chain) was profiled in a study of untreated major depressive disorder. The CDR3 is 14 residues long. Germline loops: CDR1 SGHTS, CDR2 YDEGEE. The V end lost 0 bases, the J end lost 10 bases, and 11 bases lay between the germline ends. This clone was recorded once. The data were produced by immunoSEQ multiplex PCR, yet TCRdb's version contains in-frame clones alone and is incomplete. The table includes 20,000 to 25,000 clones, around nine tenths detected once. The chain has TRBV5-8 and TRBJ1-6; the D is unclear. Specimen: CD4+ T cells from PBMCs. The TCR was taken from a woman aged 40 to 55 in good health. The CDR3 here is CASSLEGMGSPLHF. In DNA form, the CDR3 reads TGTGCCAGCAGCTTGGAGGGTATGGGATCACCCCTCCACTTT.